This TCR beta chain came from a study of T-cell reconstitution after alpha-beta-depleted transplantation in children. During its preparation, the TCRbeta library received unique molecular identifiers. Using its own MiXCR run on the PCR reads, TCRdb lists one record per CDR3 protein. The sample records hundreds of thousands of distinct CDR3 sequences, about 10% being singletons. This clonotype was seen ten or more times. The CDR3 runs to 14 residues. Germline values: CDR1 MDHEN, CDR2 SYDVKM. Losses at the gene ends were 5 bases for V and 5 bases for J; bases not matched to a gene: 7. The sample was PBMCs, taken before TCRalphabeta/CD19-depleted stem cell transplant. This chain links TRBV28 with TRBJ2-7; TRBD1 agrees at 9 bases. This receptor was obtained from a child aged 2 to 10 with inherited bone marrow failure, due to receive a stem cell transplant. The CDR3 spells CASSGDREVDEQYF. The CDR3, as DNA: TGTGCCAGCAGTGGGGACAGGGAAGTCGACGAGCAGTACTTC.